The rows below give T cell receptor beta chains drawn from one sample of a study of breast tumors, draining lymph nodes, adjacent tissues. One entry per CDR3 protein results from TCRdb running MiXCR on the multiplex PCR reads. The sample lists some 230,000 distinct CDR3 sequences; less than 35% were seen once. Material for sequencing was axillary lymph node tissue. These receptors were taken from a female donor with breast cancer. Some clones in this sample may be carry-over from other donors' samples. CDR3s include the opening cysteine and the closing phenylalanine or tryptophan. D genes are given only for firm matches. Size is stated for part of the rows, as once, few or many counts, or as a class when the clone is expanded.

v_gene	j_gene	abundance	len	d_gene	CDR3nt	CDR3aa
TRBV20-1	TRBJ1-5	many	18	-	TGCAGTGCTAGAGATCCTATGGGGGGGCTCGATAGCAATCAGCCCCAGCATTTT	CSARDPMGGLDSNQPQHF
TRBV7-2	TRBJ1-4	-	15	-	TGTGCCAGCAGCTTAGTACGGGGGGAGGGTGAAAAACTGTTTTTT	CASSLVRGEGEKLFF
TRBV30	TRBJ1-3	many	12	-	TGTGCCTGGAAAGGCATCGGAAACACCATATATTTT	CAWKGIGNTIYF
TRBV7-3	TRBJ2-3	many	15	TRBD2	TGTGCCAGCAGCCGGACTAGCGGGATATATGATACGCAGTATTTT	CASSRTSGIYDTQYF
TRBV6-5	TRBJ1-4	many	12	-	TGTGCCAGCAGTTATGGGGCCGGGAAACTGTTTTTT	CASSYGAGKLFF
TRBV19	TRBJ1-4	-	15	-	TGTGCCAGTAGTATCGTTCCAGGGAAGGGTGAAAAACTGTTTTTT	CASSIVPGKGEKLFF
TRBV9	TRBJ1-5	many	13	-	TGTGCCAGCAGCGTAGTCGGCGATCAGCCCCAGCATTTT	CASSVVGDQPQHF
TRBV11-2	TRBJ1-6	many	17	-	TGTGCCAGCAGCCGGGGGGCAGGGCGAACCTATAATTCACCCCTCCACTTT	CASSRGAGRTYNSPLHF
TRBV4-2	TRBJ2-1	-	15	TRBD2	TGTGCCAGCAGCGGCGGGGGGAGGTCCTACAATGAGCAGTTCTTC	CASSGGGRSYNEQFF
TRBV10-3	TRBJ1-2	many	13	-	TGTGCCATCAGCTGGGAGAGGGAATATGGCTACACCTTC	CAISWEREYGYTF
TRBV7-8	TRBJ1-2	many	14	TRBD1	TGTGCCAGCAGCTCGGGACAGGGAAACTATGGCTACACCTTC	CASSSGQGNYGYTF
TRBV6-6	TRBJ2-5	few	13	-	TGTGCCAGCAGGCGACAGAACCAAGAGACCCAGTACTTC	CASRRQNQETQYF
TRBV7-3	TRBJ1-6	-	14	-	TGTGCCAGCAGCTTCGAGGGGAGGAATTCACCCCTCCACTTT	CASSFEGRNSPLHF
TRBV7-9	TRBJ1-2	many	16	TRBD1	TGTGCCAGCAGCAGCCCGGGACAGGGTGAGAACTATGGCTACACCTTC	CASSSPGQGENYGYTF
TRBV11-2	TRBJ2-7	-	18	TRBD2	TGTGCCAGCAGCTTCCCCGGGGGGTCCTGGAGTGGCTCCTACGAGCAGTACTTC	CASSFPGGSWSGSYEQYF
TRBV2	TRBJ2-3	medium-sized	16	TRBD2	TGTGCCAGCAGTGCCACAGGACTGGGGAGGGCAGATACGCAGTATTTT	CASSATGLGRADTQYF
TRBV6-5	TRBJ2-2	-	14	-	TGTGCCAGCAGACTAACCGGCCTGTCGGGGGAGCTGTTTTTT	CASRLTGLSGELFF
TRBV9	TRBJ2-7	-	14	-	TGTGCCAGCATCGTAGGCCCAGGGCCCTACGAGCAGTACTTC	CASIVGPGPYEQYF
TRBV2	TRBJ1-5	many	14	TRBD1	TGTGCCAGCAGTGGACAGGGACTTCGTCAGCCCCAGCATTTT	CASSGQGLRQPQHF
TRBV20-1	TRBJ2-6	-	17	TRBD2	TGCAGTGCTAGAGTTAACGGGGGGAGCGCTGGGGCCAACGTCCTGACTTTC	CSARVNGGSAGANVLTF
TRBV10-3	TRBJ1-2	-	14	-	TGTGCCATCCAGGACAGCGGGGTTAACTATGGCTACACCTTC	CAIQDSGVNYGYTF
TRBV7-6	TRBJ1-6	-	14	-	TGTGCCAGCAGCTATGGGTCCTATAATTCACCGCTCCACTTT	CASSYGSYNSPLHF
TRBV15	TRBJ2-3	many	17	-	TGTGCCACCAGCAGAGATTATCCGACGGGCGCCGCAGATACGCAGTATTTT	CATSRDYPTGAADTQYF
TRBV27	TRBJ2-7	-	15	-	TGTGCCAGCAGTTTCAAGGACCTGGGGGTGTACGAGCAGTACTTC	CASSFKDLGVYEQYF
TRBV7-2	TRBJ2-7	-	16	TRBD2	TGTGCCAGCAGCCTCCAGACTAGCGGGGGGGTCTACGAGCAGTACTTC	CASSLQTSGGVYEQYF
TRBV20-1	TRBJ2-3	many	14	TRBD2	TGCAGTGCAGGGACTAGCTCCTCCACAGATACGCAGTATTTT	CSAGTSSSTDTQYF
TRBV24-1	TRBJ2-2	many	16	-	TGTGCCACCAGTGATTTGCTCAGGGATAACACCGGGGAGCTGTTTTTT	CATSDLLRDNTGELFF
TRBV5-1	TRBJ2-5	many	15	TRBD1	TGCGCCAGCAGCTTGTTTCGGACAGGGGAAGAGACCCAGTACTTC	CASSLFRTGEETQYF
TRBV20-1	TRBJ2-2	many	14	-	TGCAGTGCTAGAGATAGGGAACGGGGCGGGGAGCTGTTTTTT	CSARDRERGGELFF
TRBV14	TRBJ2-5	-	19	TRBD2	TGTGCCAGCAGCCGCCTTTGGACTAGCGGGAGACGGGGTGCGGAGACCCAGTACTTC	CASSRLWTSGRRGAETQYF
TRBV7-2	TRBJ1-5	-	11	-	TGTGCCAGCAGCTTCGGACAGCTCGAGCATTTT	CASSFGQLEHF
TRBV5-1	TRBJ2-1	-	13	-	TGCGCCGGCAGCAAGGACGGACTCAATGAGCAGTTCTTC	CAGSKDGLNEQFF
TRBV9	TRBJ2-6	many	14	-	TGTGCCAGCAGCGGACACTCTGGGGCCAACGTCCTGACTTTC	CASSGHSGANVLTF
TRBV24-1	TRBJ1-5	many	14	TRBD1	TGTGCCACCAGTGACTACAGGGGAAACCAGCCCCAGCATTTT	CATSDYRGNQPQHF
TRBV2	TRBJ2-1	-	13	-	TGTGCCAGGCGGGGGCCCTCATACAATGAGCAGTTCTTC	CARRGPSYNEQFF
TRBV4-3	TRBJ2-2	many	17	-	TGCGCCAGCAGCCAAGGAGCCGGGACACCTATGACCGGGGAGCTGTTTTTT	CASSQGAGTPMTGELFF
TRBV24-1	TRBJ2-1	many	14	-	TGTGCCACCAGTGGCCTTTCGGGGTACAATGAGCAGTTCTTC	CATSGLSGYNEQFF
TRBV5-5	TRBJ2-5	many	16	TRBD1	TGTGCCAGCAGCCCCCGACAGGGGGCTTCGCAAGAGACCCAGTACTTC	CASSPRQGASQETQYF
TRBV7-2	TRBJ2-5	-	14	TRBD2	TGTGCCAGCAGCTTGGGACTAGCGGTGGGGACCCAGTACTTC	CASSLGLAVGTQYF
TRBV6-6	TRBJ2-5	once	13	TRBD2	TGTGCCAGCAGTCCTAGCGGGGGAGAGACCCAGTACTTC	CASSPSGGETQYF
TRBV5-1	TRBJ1-2	-	14	TRBD1	TGCGCCAGCAGCTTGGGGACAGGGGCTTTTGGCTACACCTTC	CASSLGTGAFGYTF
TRBV6-2/TRBV6-3	TRBJ1-5	-	16	-	TGTGCCAGCAGTTACGCCAGGTTAAAATTAAATCAGCCCCAGCATTTT	CASSYARLKLNQPQHF
TRBV7-6	TRBJ1-6	-	17	-	TGTGCCAGCAGCATTAGCGGGGGGGCCTCCTATAATTCACCCCTCCACTTT	CASSISGGASYNSPLHF
TRBV20-1	TRBJ1-5	many	15	-	TGCAGTGCTAGCGCGTCGAGGAACAGGTATCAGCCCCAGCATTTT	CSASASRNRYQPQHF